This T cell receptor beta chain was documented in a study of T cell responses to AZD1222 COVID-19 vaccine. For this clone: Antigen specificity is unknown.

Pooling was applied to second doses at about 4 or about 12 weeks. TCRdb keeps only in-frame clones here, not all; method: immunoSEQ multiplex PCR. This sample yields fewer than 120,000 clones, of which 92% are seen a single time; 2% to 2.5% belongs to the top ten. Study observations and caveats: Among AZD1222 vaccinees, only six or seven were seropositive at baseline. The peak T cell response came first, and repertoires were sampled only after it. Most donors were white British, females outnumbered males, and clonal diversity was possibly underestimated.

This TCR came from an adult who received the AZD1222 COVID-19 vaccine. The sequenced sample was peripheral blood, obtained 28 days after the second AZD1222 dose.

DNA of the CDR3: TGTGCCAGCATCCGCACGGGGTTTTCCTACGAGCAGTACTTC. Protein product: CASIRTGFSYEQYF. V is TRBV7-9 and J is TRBJ2-7; maybe TRBD2 (5 bases). This CDR3 spans 14 amino acids. Germline V gene data show CDR1 as SEHNR and CDR2 as FQNEAQ (reference sequence). The V end was cut by 7 bases, the J end by 1 base, with 14 bases between.